This is a list of T cell receptor beta chains from one sample in a study of cytotoxic CD8 clonotypes in ibrutinib-treated CLL. TCRdb keeps only in-frame clones here, not all; method: immunoSEQ multiplex PCR. The sample has some 350,000 clones, roughly 67% seen once. The sample in question was PBMCs, obtained after 36 months of ibrutinib treatment. The receptors originated from a human donor with chronic lymphocytic leukemia. Each CDR3 is given with its conserved first and last residue. The D gene is left open where the match is weak. Clone size appears in some rows only: once, few, many, or a class for an expanded clone.

j_call: TRBJ2-7
clone_size: -
v_call: TRBV4-3
d_call: TRBD2
cdr3_aa: CASSPRWLGGTYEQYF
cdr3_nt: TGCGCCAGCAGCCCCAGGTGGTTGGGGGGGACCTACGAGCAGTACTTC

j_call: TRBJ1-6
clone_size: -
v_call: TRBV6-5
d_call: -
cdr3_aa: CASRRGGISSPLHF
cdr3_nt: TGTGCCAGCAGAAGAGGGGGGATCAGTTCACCCCTCCACTTT

j_call: TRBJ2-1
clone_size: -
v_call: TRBV7-9
d_call: TRBD2
cdr3_aa: CASREAGGSYNEQFF
cdr3_nt: TGTGCCAGCCGGGAGGCGGGGGGATCCTACAATGAGCAGTTCTTC

j_call: TRBJ2-1
clone_size: -
v_call: TRBV11-3
d_call: TRBD2
cdr3_aa: CASSSGLWLDNEQFF
cdr3_nt: TGTGCCAGCAGCTCGGGACTATGGTTGGACAATGAGCAGTTCTTC

j_call: TRBJ2-3
clone_size: -
v_call: TRBV5-6
d_call: -
cdr3_aa: CASSLESPSTDTQYF
cdr3_nt: TGTGCCAGCAGCTTAGAGTCACCTAGCACAGATACGCAGTATTTT

j_call: TRBJ2-7
clone_size: few
v_call: TRBV11-2
d_call: TRBD1
cdr3_aa: CASSLGQIASYEQYF
cdr3_nt: TGTGCCAGCAGCTTGGGACAGATCGCGTCCTACGAGCAGTACTTC

j_call: TRBJ2-7
clone_size: -
v_call: TRBV18
d_call: -
cdr3_aa: CASSPNPGRDYEQYF
cdr3_nt: TGTGCCAGCTCGCCCAATCCGGGACGGGACTACGAGCAGTACTTC

j_call: TRBJ2-7
clone_size: once
v_call: TRBV27
d_call: -
cdr3_aa: CASKYSRGSYEQYF
cdr3_nt: TGTGCCAGCAAATATTCCAGGGGATCCTACGAGCAGTACTTC

j_call: TRBJ1-2
clone_size: -
v_call: TRBV6-1
d_call: TRBD1
cdr3_aa: CASSPPQGSSYGYTF
cdr3_nt: TGTGCCAGCAGCCCCCCACAGGGGTCGAGCTATGGCTACACCTTC

j_call: TRBJ2-1
clone_size: -
v_call: TRBV11-2
d_call: -
cdr3_aa: CASTLSVGEEPSYNEQFF
cdr3_nt: TGTGCCAGCACCCTATCCGTGGGGGAGGAACCCTCCTACAATGAGCAGTTCTTC

j_call: TRBJ1-6
clone_size: -
v_call: TRBV7-2
d_call: -
cdr3_aa: CASSLGGNRNSPLHF
cdr3_nt: TGTGCCAGCAGCTTAGGGGGGAACCGCAATTCACCCCTCCACTTT

j_call: TRBJ2-1
clone_size: -
v_call: TRBV4-1
d_call: TRBD2
cdr3_aa: CASSQGGLAGGHYEQFF
cdr3_nt: TGCGCCAGCAGCCAAGGCGGACTAGCGGGAGGGCACTATGAGCAGTTCTTC

j_call: TRBJ1-4
clone_size: -
v_call: TRBV7-8
d_call: -
cdr3_aa: CASSLGAGSDELFF
cdr3_nt: TGTGCCAGCAGCTTAGGGGCAGGGTCTGATGAACTGTTTTTT

j_call: TRBJ1-4
clone_size: -
v_call: TRBV5-5
d_call: -
cdr3_aa: CASSLGVRGNEKLFF
cdr3_nt: TGTGCCAGCAGCTTGGGCGTAAGGGGTAATGAAAAACTGTTTTTT

j_call: TRBJ2-3
clone_size: once
v_call: TRBV28
d_call: TRBD2
cdr3_aa: CASSLGLAGTDTQYF
cdr3_nt: TGTGCCAGCAGTTTAGGACTAGCGGGCACAGATACGCAGTATTTT

j_call: TRBJ1-2
clone_size: -
v_call: TRBV12-5
d_call: TRBD1
cdr3_aa: CASGLVPAGGFYGYTF
cdr3_nt: TGTGCTAGTGGTTTGGTGCCGGCAGGGGGCTTCTATGGCTACACCTTC

j_call: TRBJ2-7
clone_size: -
v_call: TRBV10-3
d_call: -
cdr3_aa: CAISEWVPHEQYF
cdr3_nt: TGTGCCATCAGTGAGTGGGTTCCCCACGAGCAGTACTTC

j_call: TRBJ2-7
clone_size: -
v_call: TRBV2
d_call: -
cdr3_aa: CARNTGTEPYEQYF
cdr3_nt: TGTGCCAGGAACACCGGGACGGAGCCCTACGAGCAGTACTTC

j_call: TRBJ1-2
clone_size: few
v_call: TRBV5-1
d_call: -
cdr3_aa: CASSLWAYQATNYGYTF
cdr3_nt: TGCGCCAGCAGCTTGTGGGCATACCAGGCCACTAACTATGGCTACACCTTC

j_call: TRBJ1-2
clone_size: few
v_call: TRBV18
d_call: TRBD1
cdr3_aa: CASSPPQGASGYTF
cdr3_nt: TGTGCCAGCTCACCTCCTCAGGGGGCCAGTGGCTACACCTTC

j_call: TRBJ2-7
clone_size: -
v_call: TRBV2
d_call: TRBD2
cdr3_aa: CASSGSGAGDSYEQYF
cdr3_nt: TGTGCCAGCAGCGGATCCGGAGCGGGAGACTCCTACGAGCAGTACTTC

j_call: TRBJ1-5
clone_size: few
v_call: TRBV4-3
d_call: -
cdr3_aa: CASSQDIRGGGQPQHF
cdr3_nt: TGCGCCAGCAGCCAAGATATTCGGGGGGGAGGACAGCCCCAGCATTTT

j_call: TRBJ2-2
clone_size: -
v_call: TRBV11-3
d_call: -
cdr3_aa: CASSLGSTGELFF
cdr3_nt: TGTGCCAGCAGCTTGGGGTCCACCGGGGAGCTGTTTTTT

j_call: TRBJ2-7
clone_size: -
v_call: TRBV27
d_call: TRBD1
cdr3_aa: CASSYRGAEYEQYF
cdr3_nt: TGTGCCAGCAGCTACAGGGGCGCAGAATACGAGCAGTACTTC

j_call: TRBJ2-6
clone_size: -
v_call: TRBV9
d_call: TRBD1
cdr3_aa: CASSATDRGPGANVLTF
cdr3_nt: TGTGCCAGCAGCGCCACCGACAGGGGGCCTGGGGCCAACGTCCTGACTTTC

j_call: TRBJ1-2
clone_size: -
v_call: TRBV11-2
d_call: -
cdr3_aa: CASSPRGQYGYTF
cdr3_nt: TGTGCCAGCAGCCCGCGCGGACAGTATGGCTACACCTTC

j_call: TRBJ2-1
clone_size: -
v_call: TRBV9
d_call: -
cdr3_aa: CASSGGMTYNEQFF
cdr3_nt: TGTGCCAGCAGTGGGGGGATGACTTACAATGAGCAGTTCTTC

j_call: TRBJ1-4
clone_size: -
v_call: TRBV29-1
d_call: TRBD1
cdr3_aa: CSVDAGTGEEKLFF
cdr3_nt: TGCAGCGTTGATGCCGGGACAGGAGAGGAAAAACTGTTTTTT

j_call: TRBJ1-4
clone_size: -
v_call: TRBV5-4
d_call: TRBD1
cdr3_aa: CASSSPGGTANEKLFF
cdr3_nt: TGTGCCAGCAGCTCCCCGGGGGGGACAGCTAATGAAAAACTGTTTTTT

j_call: TRBJ2-3
clone_size: -
v_call: TRBV5-1
d_call: TRBD1
cdr3_aa: CASMSDRNTDTQYF
cdr3_nt: TGCGCCAGCATGTCGGACAGGAACACAGATACGCAGTATTTT

j_call: TRBJ2-7
clone_size: -
v_call: TRBV6-1
d_call: -
cdr3_aa: CASSEPRVSYEQYF
cdr3_nt: TGTGCCAGCAGTGAACCCCGTGTCTCCTACGAGCAGTACTTC

j_call: TRBJ1-2
clone_size: few
v_call: TRBV9
d_call: TRBD1
cdr3_aa: CASSVGRRDSLIYGYTF
cdr3_nt: TGTGCCAGCAGCGTCGGTCGTAGGGACAGCCTGATCTATGGCTACACCTTC

j_call: TRBJ1-3
clone_size: -
v_call: TRBV18
d_call: -
cdr3_aa: CASSPSGNTIYF
cdr3_nt: TGTGCCAGCTCACCAAGTGGAAACACCATATATTTT

j_call: TRBJ1-6
clone_size: -
v_call: TRBV6-5
d_call: -
cdr3_aa: CASRSRGDLHF
cdr3_nt: TGTGCCAGCAGATCGCGAGGGGACCTCCACTTT

j_call: TRBJ1-1
clone_size: -
v_call: TRBV7-6
d_call: -
cdr3_aa: CASSLEIGAEAFF
cdr3_nt: TGTGCCAGCAGCTTAGAGATCGGGGCTGAAGCTTTCTTT

j_call: TRBJ2-3
clone_size: -
v_call: TRBV6-6
d_call: -
cdr3_aa: CASSYVGKGTDTQYF
cdr3_nt: TGTGCCAGCAGTTATGTGGGAAAGGGTACAGATACGCAGTATTTT

j_call: TRBJ2-7
clone_size: few
v_call: TRBV4-1
d_call: -
cdr3_aa: CASSQVGQPSYEQYF
cdr3_nt: TGCGCCAGCAGCCAAGTAGGACAGCCGTCCTACGAGCAGTACTTC

j_call: TRBJ2-1
clone_size: -
v_call: TRBV5-6
d_call: TRBD2
cdr3_aa: CASSSYLRRTSEVDNEQFF
cdr3_nt: TGTGCCAGCAGCTCCTATCTCCGGCGGACTAGCGAGGTTGACAATGAGCAGTTCTTC

j_call: TRBJ1-5
clone_size: few
v_call: TRBV4-1
d_call: -
cdr3_aa: CASSPDRYGDQPQHF
cdr3_nt: TGCGCCAGCAGCCCCGACAGGTATGGGGATCAGCCCCAGCATTTT

j_call: TRBJ1-2
clone_size: -
v_call: TRBV4-1
d_call: -
cdr3_aa: CASSQDHPGHYGYTF
cdr3_nt: TGCGCCAGCAGCCAAGATCACCCAGGGCACTATGGCTACACCTTC

j_call: TRBJ2-1
clone_size: -
v_call: TRBV4-3
d_call: TRBD2
cdr3_aa: CASSQDLTSGLHNEQFF
cdr3_nt: TGCGCCAGCAGCCAAGATCTGACTAGCGGACTCCACAATGAGCAGTTCTTC

j_call: TRBJ1-6
clone_size: -
v_call: TRBV10-2
d_call: -
cdr3_aa: CASSNINSPLHF
cdr3_nt: TGCGCCAGCAGTAACATTAATTCACCCCTCCACTTT

j_call: TRBJ2-1
clone_size: once
v_call: TRBV11-3
d_call: -
cdr3_aa: CASSLGIGPPSYNEQFF
cdr3_nt: TGTGCCAGCAGCTTAGGAATCGGGCCCCCCTCCTACAATGAGCAGTTCTTC

j_call: TRBJ2-3
clone_size: -
v_call: TRBV27
d_call: -
cdr3_aa: CASSLGVSSDTQYF
cdr3_nt: TGTGCCAGCAGTTTGGGCGTGAGCTCAGATACGCAGTATTTT

j_call: TRBJ2-4
clone_size: -
v_call: TRBV27
d_call: -
cdr3_aa: CASSSGEWAAKNIQYF
cdr3_nt: TGTGCCAGCAGTTCAGGGGAGTGGGCCGCCAAAAACATTCAGTACTTC

j_call: TRBJ2-7
clone_size: -
v_call: TRBV25-1
d_call: TRBD1
cdr3_aa: CASSAYRGPDYEQYF
cdr3_nt: TGTGCCAGCAGTGCCTACAGGGGCCCCGACTACGAGCAGTACTTC

j_call: TRBJ2-7
clone_size: -
v_call: TRBV28
d_call: TRBD1
cdr3_aa: CASKDRGGREQYF
cdr3_nt: TGTGCCAGCAAAGACAGGGGAGGACGCGAGCAGTACTTC

j_call: TRBJ2-2
clone_size: -
v_call: TRBV11-3
d_call: -
cdr3_aa: CASSHLLVGGGTGELFF
cdr3_nt: TGTGCCAGCAGCCACCTCCTTGTTGGGGGTGGGACCGGGGAGCTGTTTTTT

j_call: TRBJ2-3
clone_size: few
v_call: TRBV15
d_call: TRBD2
cdr3_aa: CATSRLGLAGLDTQYF
cdr3_nt: TGTGCCACCAGCCGACTTGGACTAGCGGGATTAGATACGCAGTATTTT

j_call: TRBJ1-5
clone_size: -
v_call: TRBV19
d_call: -
cdr3_aa: CASSLGAAISNQPQHF
cdr3_nt: TGTGCCAGTAGTCTTGGCGCAGCGATTAGCAATCAGCCCCAGCATTTT